This T cell receptor (beta chain) was captured by sequencing in a study of blood T cell repertoires in COVID-19. Study as a whole: Acute and convalescent COVID-19 samples came from the United States, Italy and Spain. In each case, the material was cDNA or gDNA derived from T cells, B-cell-depleted T cells, or PBMCs.

Germline-derived CDR1 and CDR2 are SEHNR and FQNEAQ (reference sequence). This CDR3 has 14 residues. V lost 2 bases to trimming and J lost 1 base, with 8 bases between them. In the authors' workflow: Reference gene primer amplification yielded estimated nucleated cell counts. The assay was immunoSEQ multiplex PCR, and TCRdb's table has in-frame clones only and misses some. V, J and clone size are taken as reported in that table, and D and trimming were inferred from the DNA itself. The table lists 72,000 or so clones, approximately 85% of them singletons, with roughly a third in the top ten. The chain recombines TRBV7-9 with TRBJ1-2; D uncertain. The material sequenced was peripheral blood. The sequence derives from a woman aged 80 or over with active or convalescent COVID-19. In DNA form, the CDR3 reads TGTGCCAGCAGCTTACTCCCTCGTAACTATGGCTACACCTTC. Translation: CASSLLPRNYGYTF.